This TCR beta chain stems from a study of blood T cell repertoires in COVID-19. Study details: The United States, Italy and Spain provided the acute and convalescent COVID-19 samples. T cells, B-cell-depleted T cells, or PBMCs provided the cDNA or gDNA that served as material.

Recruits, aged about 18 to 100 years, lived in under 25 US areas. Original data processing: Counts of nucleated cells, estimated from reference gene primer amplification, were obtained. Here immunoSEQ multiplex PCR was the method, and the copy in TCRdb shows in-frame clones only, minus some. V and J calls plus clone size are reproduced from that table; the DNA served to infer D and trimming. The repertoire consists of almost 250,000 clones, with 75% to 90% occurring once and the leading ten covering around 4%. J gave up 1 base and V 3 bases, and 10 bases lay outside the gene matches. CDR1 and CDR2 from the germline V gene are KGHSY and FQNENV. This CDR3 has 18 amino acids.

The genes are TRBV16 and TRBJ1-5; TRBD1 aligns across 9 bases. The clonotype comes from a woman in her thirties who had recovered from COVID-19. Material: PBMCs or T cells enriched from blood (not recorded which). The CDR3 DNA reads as TGTGCCAGCAGCCAGCCGACGGGGACAGGGAACAGCAATCAGCCCCAGCATTTT. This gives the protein CASSQPTGTGNSNQPQHF.